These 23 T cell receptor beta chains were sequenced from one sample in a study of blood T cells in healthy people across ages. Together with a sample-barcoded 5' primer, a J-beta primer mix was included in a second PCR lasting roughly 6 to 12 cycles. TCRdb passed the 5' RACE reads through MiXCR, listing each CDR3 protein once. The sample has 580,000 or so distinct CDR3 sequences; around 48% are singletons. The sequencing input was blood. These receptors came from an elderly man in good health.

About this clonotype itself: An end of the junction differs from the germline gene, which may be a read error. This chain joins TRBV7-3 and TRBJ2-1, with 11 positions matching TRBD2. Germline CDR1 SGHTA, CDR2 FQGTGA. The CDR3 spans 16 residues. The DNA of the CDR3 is TGTGCCAGCAGCGCGGGACTAGCGGAGTCCGATAATGAGAAGTTCTTC. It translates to CASSAGLAESDNEKFF. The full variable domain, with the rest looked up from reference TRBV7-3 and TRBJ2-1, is GAGVSQTPSNKVTEKGKYVELRCDPISGHTALYWYRQSLGQGPEFLIYFQGTGAADDSGLPNDRFFAVRPEGSVSTLKIQRTERGDSAVYLCASSAGLAESDNEKFFGPGTRLTVL.

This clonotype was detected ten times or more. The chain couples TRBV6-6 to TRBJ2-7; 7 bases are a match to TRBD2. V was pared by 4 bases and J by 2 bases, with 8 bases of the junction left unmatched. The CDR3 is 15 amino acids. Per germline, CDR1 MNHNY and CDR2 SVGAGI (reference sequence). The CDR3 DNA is TGTGCCAGCAGTTCTTCCGGCGCGGGGGCCTACGAGCAGTACTTC. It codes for CASSSSGAGAYEQYF.

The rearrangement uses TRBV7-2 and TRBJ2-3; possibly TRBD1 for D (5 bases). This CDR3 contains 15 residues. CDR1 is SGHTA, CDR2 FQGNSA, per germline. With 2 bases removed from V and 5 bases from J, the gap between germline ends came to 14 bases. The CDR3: CASSLRGRDGDTQYF. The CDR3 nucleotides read TGTGCCAGCAGCTTAAGGGGCAGGGATGGAGATACGCAGTATTTT.

The CDR3 is CASKRGLFNEQFF. DNA for the CDR3: TGTGCCAGCAAGCGGGGGCTCTTCAATGAGCAGTTCTTC. This chain joins TRBV6-5 and TRBJ2-1, with 8 bases identical to TRBD2. V lost 7 bases and J lost 6; bases outside the gene matches: 5. The CDR3 loop spans 13 amino acids. The V gene's germline CDR1 is MNHEY and CDR2 SVGAGI.

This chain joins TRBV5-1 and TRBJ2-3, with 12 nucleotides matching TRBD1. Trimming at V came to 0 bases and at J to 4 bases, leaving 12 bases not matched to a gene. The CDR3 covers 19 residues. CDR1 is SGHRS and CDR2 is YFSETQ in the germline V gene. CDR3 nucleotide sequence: TGCGCCAGCAGCTTGGCCGGGACAGGGGGCTCGATTGTCGCAGATACGCAGTATTTT. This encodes CASSLAGTGGSIVADTQYF.

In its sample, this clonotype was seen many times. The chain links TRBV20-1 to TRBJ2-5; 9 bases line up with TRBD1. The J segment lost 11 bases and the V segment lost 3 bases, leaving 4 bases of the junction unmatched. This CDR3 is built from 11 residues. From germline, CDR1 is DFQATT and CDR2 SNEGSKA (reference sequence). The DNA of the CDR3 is TGCAGTGCTAGGGACAGGGGTGAGCAGTACTTC. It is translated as CSARDRGEQYF.

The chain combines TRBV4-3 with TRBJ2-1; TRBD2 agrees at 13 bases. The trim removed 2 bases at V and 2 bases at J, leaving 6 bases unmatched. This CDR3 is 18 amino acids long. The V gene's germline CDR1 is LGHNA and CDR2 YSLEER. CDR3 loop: CASSQQTGLAGTYNEQFF. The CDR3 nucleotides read TGCGCCAGCAGCCAACAGACGGGACTAGCGGGGACCTACAATGAGCAGTTCTTC.

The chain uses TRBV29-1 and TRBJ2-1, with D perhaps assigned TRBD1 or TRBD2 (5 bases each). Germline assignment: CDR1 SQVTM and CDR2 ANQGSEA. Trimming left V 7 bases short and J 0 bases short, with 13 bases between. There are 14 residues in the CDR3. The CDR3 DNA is TGCAGCGGAAGGGACGTAAGCTCCTACAATGAGCAGTTCTTC. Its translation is CSGRDVSSYNEQFF.

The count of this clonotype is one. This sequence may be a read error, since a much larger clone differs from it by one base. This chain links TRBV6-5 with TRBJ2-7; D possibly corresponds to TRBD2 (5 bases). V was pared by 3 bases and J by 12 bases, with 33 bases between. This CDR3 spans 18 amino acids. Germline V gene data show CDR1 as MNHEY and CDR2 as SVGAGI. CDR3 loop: CASSYSGPGDTGWNIRYF. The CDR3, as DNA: TGTGCCAGCAGTTATTCCGGGCCGGGTGATACGGGATGGAACATTCGGTACTTC.

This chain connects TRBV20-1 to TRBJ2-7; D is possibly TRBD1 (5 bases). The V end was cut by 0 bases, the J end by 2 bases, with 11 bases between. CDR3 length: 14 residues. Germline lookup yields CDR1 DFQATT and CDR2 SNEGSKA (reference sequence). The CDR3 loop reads CSARDPVDTYEQYF. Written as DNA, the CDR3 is TGCAGTGCTAGAGACCCGGTGGACACCTACGAGCAGTACTTC.

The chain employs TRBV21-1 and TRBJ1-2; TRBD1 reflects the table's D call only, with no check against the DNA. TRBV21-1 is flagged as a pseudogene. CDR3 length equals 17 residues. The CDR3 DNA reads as TGTGCCAGCAGCAAGGGTCGACGGGACAGGCAGGTCTATGGCTACACCTTC. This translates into CASSKGRRDRQVYGYTF.

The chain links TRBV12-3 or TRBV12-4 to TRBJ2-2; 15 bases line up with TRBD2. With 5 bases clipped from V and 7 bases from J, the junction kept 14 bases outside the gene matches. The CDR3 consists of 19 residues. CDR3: CASSPTTPRTSGGDGELFF. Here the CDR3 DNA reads TGTGCCAGCAGTCCTACCACCCCTCGGACTAGCGGGGGGGACGGGGAGCTGTTTTTT.

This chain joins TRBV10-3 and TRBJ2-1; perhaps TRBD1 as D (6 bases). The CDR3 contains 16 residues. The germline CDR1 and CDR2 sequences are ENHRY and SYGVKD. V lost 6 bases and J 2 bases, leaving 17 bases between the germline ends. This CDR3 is CAIRGAQGPAYNEQFF. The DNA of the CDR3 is TGTGCCATCAGGGGGGCGCAGGGACCGGCCTACAATGAGCAGTTCTTC.

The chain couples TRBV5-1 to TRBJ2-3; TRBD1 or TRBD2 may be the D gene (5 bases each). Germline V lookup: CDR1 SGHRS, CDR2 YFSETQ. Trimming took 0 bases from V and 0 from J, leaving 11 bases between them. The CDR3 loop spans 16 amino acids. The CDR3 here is CASSLALGESTDTQYF. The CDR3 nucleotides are TGCGCCAGCAGCTTGGCCTTGGGGGAGAGCACAGATACGCAGTATTTT.

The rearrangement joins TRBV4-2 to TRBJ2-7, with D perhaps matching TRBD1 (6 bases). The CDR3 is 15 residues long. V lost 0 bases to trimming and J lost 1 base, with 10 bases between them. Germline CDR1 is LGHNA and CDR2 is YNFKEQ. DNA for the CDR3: TGTGCCAGCAGCCAAGATGAAGGACAGTCCTACGAGCAGTACTTC. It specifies CASSQDEGQSYEQYF.

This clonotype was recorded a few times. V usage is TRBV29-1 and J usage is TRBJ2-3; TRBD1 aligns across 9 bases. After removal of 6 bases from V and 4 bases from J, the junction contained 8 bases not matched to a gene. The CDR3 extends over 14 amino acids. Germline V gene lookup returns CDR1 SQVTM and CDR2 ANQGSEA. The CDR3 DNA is TGCAGCGTCACCGGGACAGGGTCTCCAGATACGCAGTATTTT. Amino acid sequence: CSVTGTGSPDTQYF.

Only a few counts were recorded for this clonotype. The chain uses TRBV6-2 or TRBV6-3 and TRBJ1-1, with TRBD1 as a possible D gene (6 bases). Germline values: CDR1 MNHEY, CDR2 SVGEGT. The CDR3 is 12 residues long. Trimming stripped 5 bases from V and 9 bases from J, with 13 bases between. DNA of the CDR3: TGTGCCAGCAGTCGAGGACAGTACCAAGCTTTCTTT. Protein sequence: CASSRGQYQAFF.

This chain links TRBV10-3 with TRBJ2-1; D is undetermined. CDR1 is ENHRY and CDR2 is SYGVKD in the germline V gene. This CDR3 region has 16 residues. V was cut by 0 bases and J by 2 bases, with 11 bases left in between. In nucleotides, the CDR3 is TGTGCCATCAGTGAGTCGACCCTATCCCCCTACAATGAGCAGTTCTTC. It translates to CAISESTLSPYNEQFF.

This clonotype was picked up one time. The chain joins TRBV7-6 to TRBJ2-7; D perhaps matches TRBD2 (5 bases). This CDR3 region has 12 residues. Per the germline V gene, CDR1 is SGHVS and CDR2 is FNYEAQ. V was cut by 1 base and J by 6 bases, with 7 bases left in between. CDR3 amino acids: CASSLGESEQYF. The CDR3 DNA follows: TGTGCCAGCAGCTTAGGGGAGAGCGAGCAGTACTTC.

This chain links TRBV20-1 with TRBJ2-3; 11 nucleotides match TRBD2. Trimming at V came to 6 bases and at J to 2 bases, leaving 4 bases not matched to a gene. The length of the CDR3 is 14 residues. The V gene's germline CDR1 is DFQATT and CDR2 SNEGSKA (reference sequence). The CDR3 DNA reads TGCAGTGCGAGACTAGCGGGAATCACAGATACGCAGTATTTT. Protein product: CSARLAGITDTQYF.

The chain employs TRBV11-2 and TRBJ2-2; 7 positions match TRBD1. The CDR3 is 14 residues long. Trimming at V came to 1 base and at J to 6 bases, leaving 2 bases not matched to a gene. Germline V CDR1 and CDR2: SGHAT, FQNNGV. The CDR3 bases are TGTGCCAGCAGCTTAGTGACAGGGCCCGGGGAGCTGTTTTTT. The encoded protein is CASSLVTGPGELFF.

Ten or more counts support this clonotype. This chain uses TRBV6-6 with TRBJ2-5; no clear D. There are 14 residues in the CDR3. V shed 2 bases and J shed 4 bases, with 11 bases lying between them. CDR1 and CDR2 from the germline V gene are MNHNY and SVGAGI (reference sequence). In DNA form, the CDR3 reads TGTGCCAGCAGTTACACGGGTCGGCGAGAGACCCAGTACTTC. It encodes CASSYTGRRETQYF.

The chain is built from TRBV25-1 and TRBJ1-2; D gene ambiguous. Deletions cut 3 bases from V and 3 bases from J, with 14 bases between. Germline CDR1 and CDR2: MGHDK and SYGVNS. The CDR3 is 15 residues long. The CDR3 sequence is CASSDHGPADYGYTF. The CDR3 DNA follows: TGTGCCAGCAGTGACCACGGGCCTGCCGACTATGGCTACACCTTC.